This T cell receptor beta chain is from a study of regulatory T cells in long-lasting Graves disease. Findings of the study overall: The study examined only peripheral blood, not thyroid tissue. Patients with persistent disease shared around 2,700 public clonotypes, outpacing the 966 shared by new patients. Favored gene segments in persistent disease were TRBV28, TRBJ1-2 and TRBJ2-5.

This clonotype was seen a few times. Its antigen is not known. Time point meaning: newly diagnosed GD, antithyroid drugs for less than 3 months. From RNA extracted from PBMCs, the TCR library was made. V lost 3 bases to trimming and J lost 1 base; unmatched junction nucleotides: 6. The germline V gene encodes CDR1 SGHDT and CDR2 YYEEEE. This CDR3 is 15 amino acids long. Building of the TCR beta libraries involved iRepertoire HTBI primers and Arm-PCR of CDR3 regions. TCRdb fed the multiplex PCR reads into MiXCR, producing one record per CDR3 protein. The sample consists of about 540,000 distinct CDR3 sequences, roughly 14% of them appearing once. Another study also made use of these data, one on T cells in Graves' hyperthyroidism and ophthalmopathy. This second study notes: A model built on 13 V-J features separated ophthalmopathy from stable hyperthyroidism.

This TCR was recovered from a man aged 30-40 years with Graves disease. Here the sequenced sample was peripheral blood mononuclear cells (PBMCs), taken at new diagnosis, from a patient treated with antithyroid drugs. The chain joins TRBV5-6 to TRBJ2-5; 7 nucleotides match TRBD1. The CDR3: CASSSLGQIQETQYF. The CDR3 bases are TGTGCCAGCAGCTCGCTGGGACAGATCCAAGAGACCCAGTACTTC.